This T cell receptor (beta chain) is from a study of blood T cell repertoires in COVID-19. Study context: Sites across the United States, Italy and Spain contributed samples from acute and convalescent COVID-19.

Authors' analysis steps: Reference gene primer amplification yielded estimated nucleated cell counts. The data were produced by immunoSEQ multiplex PCR, yet TCRdb's version contains in-frame clones alone and is incomplete. Clonal size and the V and J genes are those of that table, whereas D and trimming came from the DNA. The table records roughly 230,000 clones, 65% to 90% of them present only once. Germline V gene data show CDR1 as LNHDA and CDR2 as SQIVND (reference sequence). The CDR3 is 15 residues long. The trim removed 7 bases at V and 2 bases at J, leaving 5 bases unmatched. The material sequenced was peripheral blood. The source is a woman between 45 and 60 years old with acute or convalescent COVID-19. The chain joins TRBV19 to TRBJ2-6, with TRBD1 matching over 7 bases. CDR3 loop: CASTQQGTGANVLTF. The CDR3 DNA is TGTGCCAGTACCCAACAGGGGACTGGGGCCAACGTCCTGACTTTC.